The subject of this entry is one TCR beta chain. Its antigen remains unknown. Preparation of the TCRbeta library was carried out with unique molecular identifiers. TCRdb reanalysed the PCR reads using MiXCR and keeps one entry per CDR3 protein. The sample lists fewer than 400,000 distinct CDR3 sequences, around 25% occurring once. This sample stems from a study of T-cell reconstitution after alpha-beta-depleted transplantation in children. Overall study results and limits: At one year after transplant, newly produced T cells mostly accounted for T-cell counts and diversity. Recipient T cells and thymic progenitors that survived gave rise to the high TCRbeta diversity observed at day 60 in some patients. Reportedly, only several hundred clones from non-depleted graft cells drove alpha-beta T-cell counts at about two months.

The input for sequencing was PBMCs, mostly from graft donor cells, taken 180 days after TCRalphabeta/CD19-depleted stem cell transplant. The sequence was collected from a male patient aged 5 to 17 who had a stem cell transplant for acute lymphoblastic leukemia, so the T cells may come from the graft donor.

The CDR3 nucleotides read TGTGCCAGCAGTGACCCGACTAGCGGGAGGGCGGGGAACATTCAGTACTTC. Translating gives CASSDPTSGRAGNIQYF. This chain joins TRBV25-1 and TRBJ2-4; 14 bases line up with TRBD2. After removal of 3 bases from V and 7 bases from J, the junction contained 8 bases not matched to a gene. This CDR3 has 17 amino acids. The germline gives CDR1 MGHDK, CDR2 SYGVNS.